This TCR beta chain was identified during a study of radiation and T cells in renal cell carcinoma. Assay: immunoSEQ multiplex PCR; the TCRdb copy retains only in-frame clones and omits some. The sample carries tens of thousands of clones, about 80% recorded once. Time point noted: blood 4 weeks post-SBRT, at nephrectomy. Treatment here: 15 Gy SBRT to primary tumor, nephrectomy 4 weeks later. The tumor was a clear cell renal cell carcinoma. The table lists this clone with a count of one. Its antigen is undetermined. Points from the study as a whole: Top tumor clonotypes rose in blood 2 weeks post-radiation, then contracted.

The TCR comes from a man aged 60-69 years with renal cell carcinoma. The sample in question was blood, obtained from a patient whose treatment included radiotherapy and nephrectomy.

The CDR3 DNA sequence: TGTGCCTGGAGTGGGGGGGAGGGGTCCATTCAAGAGACCCAGTACTTC. Translation gives CAWSGGEGSIQETQYF. The rearrangement uses TRBV30 and TRBJ2-5, with 7 bases fitting TRBD2. The trim removed 1 base at V and 2 bases at J, leaving 10 bases unmatched. The CDR3 length is 16 residues. Germline-derived CDR1 and CDR2 are GTSNPN and SVGIG (reference sequence).